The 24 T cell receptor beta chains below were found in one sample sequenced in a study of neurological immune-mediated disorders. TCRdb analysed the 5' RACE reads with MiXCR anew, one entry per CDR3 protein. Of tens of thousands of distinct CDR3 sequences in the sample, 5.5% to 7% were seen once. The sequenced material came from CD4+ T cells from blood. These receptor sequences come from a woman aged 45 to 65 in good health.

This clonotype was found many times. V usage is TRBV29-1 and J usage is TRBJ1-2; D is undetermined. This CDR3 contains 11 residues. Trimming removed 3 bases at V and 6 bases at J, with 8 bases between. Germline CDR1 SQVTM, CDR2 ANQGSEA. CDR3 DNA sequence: TGCAGCGTTGAGGAGGGTCATGGCTACACCTTC. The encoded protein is CSVEEGHGYTF.

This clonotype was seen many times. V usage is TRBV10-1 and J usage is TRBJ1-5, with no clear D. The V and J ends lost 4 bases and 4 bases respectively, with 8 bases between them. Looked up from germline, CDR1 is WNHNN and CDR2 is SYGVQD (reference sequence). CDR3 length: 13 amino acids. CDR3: CASSVAGNQPQHF. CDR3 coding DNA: TGCGCCAGCAGTGTAGCCGGGAATCAGCCCCAGCATTTT.

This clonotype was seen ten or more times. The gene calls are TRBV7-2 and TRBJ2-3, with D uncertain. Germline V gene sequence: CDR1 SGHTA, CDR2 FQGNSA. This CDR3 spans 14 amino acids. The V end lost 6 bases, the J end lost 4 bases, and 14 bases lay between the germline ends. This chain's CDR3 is CASRAAGGADTQYF. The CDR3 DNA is TGTGCCAGCAGGGCCGCCGGCGGTGCAGATACGCAGTATTTT.

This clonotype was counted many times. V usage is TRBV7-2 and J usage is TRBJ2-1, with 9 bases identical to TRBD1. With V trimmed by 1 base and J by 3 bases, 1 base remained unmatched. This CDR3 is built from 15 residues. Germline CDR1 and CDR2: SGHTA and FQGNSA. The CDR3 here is CASSLGTGDYNEQFF. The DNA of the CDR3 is TGTGCCAGCAGCTTAGGGACAGGGGACTACAATGAGCAGTTCTTC.

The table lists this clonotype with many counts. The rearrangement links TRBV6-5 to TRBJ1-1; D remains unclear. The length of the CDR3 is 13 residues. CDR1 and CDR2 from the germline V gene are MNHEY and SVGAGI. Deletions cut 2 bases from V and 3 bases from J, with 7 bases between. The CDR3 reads CASSYGRDTEAFF. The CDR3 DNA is TGTGCCAGCAGTTACGGTAGGGACACTGAAGCTTTCTTT.

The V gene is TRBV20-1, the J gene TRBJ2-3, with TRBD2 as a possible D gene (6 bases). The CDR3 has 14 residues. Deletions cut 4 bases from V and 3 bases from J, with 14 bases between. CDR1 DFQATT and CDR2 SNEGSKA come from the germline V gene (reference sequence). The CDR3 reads CSATVAAGTDTQYF. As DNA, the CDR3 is TGCAGTGCTACTGTAGCGGCGGGAACAGATACGCAGTATTTT.

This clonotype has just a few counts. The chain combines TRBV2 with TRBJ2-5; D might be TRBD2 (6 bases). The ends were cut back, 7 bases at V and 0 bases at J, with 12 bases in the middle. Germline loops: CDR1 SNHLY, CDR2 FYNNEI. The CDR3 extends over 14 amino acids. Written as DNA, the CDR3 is TGTGCCAGCATGGTGCGGGACTACCAAGAGACCCAGTACTTC. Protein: CASMVRDYQETQYF.

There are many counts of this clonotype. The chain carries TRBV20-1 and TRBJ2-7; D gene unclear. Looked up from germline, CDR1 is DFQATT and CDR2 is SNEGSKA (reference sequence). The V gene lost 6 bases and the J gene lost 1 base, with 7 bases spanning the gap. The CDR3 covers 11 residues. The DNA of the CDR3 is TGCAGTGCCCGGGCATCCTACGAGCAGTACTTC. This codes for CSARASYEQYF.

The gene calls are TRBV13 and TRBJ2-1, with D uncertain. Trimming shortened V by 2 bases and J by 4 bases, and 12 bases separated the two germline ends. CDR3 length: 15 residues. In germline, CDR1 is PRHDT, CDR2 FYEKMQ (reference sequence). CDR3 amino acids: CASSLNNANYNEQFF. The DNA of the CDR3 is TGTGCCAGCAGCTTAAACAACGCGAATTACAATGAGCAGTTCTTC.

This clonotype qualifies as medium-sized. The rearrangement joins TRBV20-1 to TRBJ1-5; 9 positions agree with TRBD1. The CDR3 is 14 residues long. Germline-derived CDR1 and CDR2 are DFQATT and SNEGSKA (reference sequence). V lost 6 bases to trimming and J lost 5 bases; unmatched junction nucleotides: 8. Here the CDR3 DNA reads TGCAGTGCCGCCGGGACAGGGCGCGATCAGCCCCAGCATTTT. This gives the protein CSAAGTGRDQPQHF.

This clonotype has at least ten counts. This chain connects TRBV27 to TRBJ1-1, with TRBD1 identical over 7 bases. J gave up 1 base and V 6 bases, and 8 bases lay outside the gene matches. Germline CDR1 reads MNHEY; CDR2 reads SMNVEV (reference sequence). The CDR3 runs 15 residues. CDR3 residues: CASSRNRGKNTEAFF. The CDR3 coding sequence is TGTGCCAGCAGCCGAAACAGGGGCAAGAACACTGAAGCTTTCTTT.

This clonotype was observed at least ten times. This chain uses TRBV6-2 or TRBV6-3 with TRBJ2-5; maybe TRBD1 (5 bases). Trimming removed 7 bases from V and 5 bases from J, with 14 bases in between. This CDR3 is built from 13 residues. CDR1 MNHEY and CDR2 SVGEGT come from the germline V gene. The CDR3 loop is CASTVDNVETQYF. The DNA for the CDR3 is TGTGCCAGCACGGTGGACAATGTGGAGACCCAGTACTTC.

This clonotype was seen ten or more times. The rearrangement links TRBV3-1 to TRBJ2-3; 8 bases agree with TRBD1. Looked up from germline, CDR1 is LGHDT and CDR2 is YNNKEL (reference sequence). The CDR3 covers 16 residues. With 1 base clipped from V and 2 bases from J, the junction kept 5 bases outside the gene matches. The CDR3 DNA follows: TGTGCCAGCAGCCAAGGGGGACAGGCCTACACAGATACGCAGTATTTT. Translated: CASSQGGQAYTDTQYF.

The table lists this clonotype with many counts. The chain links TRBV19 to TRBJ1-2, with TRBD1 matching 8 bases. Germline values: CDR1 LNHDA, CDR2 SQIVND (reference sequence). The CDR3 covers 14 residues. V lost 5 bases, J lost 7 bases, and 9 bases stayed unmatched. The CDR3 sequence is CASSPHDRGGGYTF. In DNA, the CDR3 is TGTGCCAGTAGTCCGCACGACAGGGGTGGTGGCTACACCTTC.

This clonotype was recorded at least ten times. CDR3 loop: CASSSHGLRYNEQFF. The CDR3 nucleotides are TGTGCCAGCAGTTCACATGGACTACGGTACAATGAGCAGTTCTTC. The V call is TRBV28, the J call TRBJ2-1, with a weak D call TRBD2 (6 bases). Germline CDR1 reads MDHEN; CDR2 reads SYDVKM. The V end lost 4 bases, the J end lost 4 bases, and 14 bases lay between the germline ends. This CDR3 is built from 15 residues.

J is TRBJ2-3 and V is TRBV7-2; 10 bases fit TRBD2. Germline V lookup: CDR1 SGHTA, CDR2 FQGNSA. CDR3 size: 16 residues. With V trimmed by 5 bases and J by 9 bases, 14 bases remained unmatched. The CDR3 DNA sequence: TGTGCCAGCAGCGTAACTAGCGGGGTCCGGAATATGACGCAGTATTTT. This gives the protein CASSVTSGVRNMTQYF.

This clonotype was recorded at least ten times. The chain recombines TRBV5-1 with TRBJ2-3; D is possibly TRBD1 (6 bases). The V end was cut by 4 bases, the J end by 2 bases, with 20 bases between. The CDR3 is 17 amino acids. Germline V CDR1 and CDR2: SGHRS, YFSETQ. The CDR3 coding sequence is TGCGCCAGCAGCGCCCTGGCTGGGGGCGTAATCACAGATACGCAGTATTTT. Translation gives CASSALAGGVITDTQYF.

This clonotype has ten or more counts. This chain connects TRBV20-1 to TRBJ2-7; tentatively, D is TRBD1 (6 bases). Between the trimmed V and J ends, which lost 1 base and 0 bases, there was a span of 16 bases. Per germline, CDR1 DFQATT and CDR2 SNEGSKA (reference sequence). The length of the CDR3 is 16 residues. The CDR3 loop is CSARADILGGSYEQYF. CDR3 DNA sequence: TGCAGTGCTAGAGCGGATATTCTAGGGGGCTCCTACGAGCAGTACTTC.

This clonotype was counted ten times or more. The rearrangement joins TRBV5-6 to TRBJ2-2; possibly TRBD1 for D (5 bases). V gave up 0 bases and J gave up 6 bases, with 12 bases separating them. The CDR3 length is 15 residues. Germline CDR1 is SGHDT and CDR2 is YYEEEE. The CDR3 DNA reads TGTGCCAGCAGCTTGGAGGCAGGGTTGCCCGGGGAGCTGTTTTTT. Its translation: CASSLEAGLPGELFF.

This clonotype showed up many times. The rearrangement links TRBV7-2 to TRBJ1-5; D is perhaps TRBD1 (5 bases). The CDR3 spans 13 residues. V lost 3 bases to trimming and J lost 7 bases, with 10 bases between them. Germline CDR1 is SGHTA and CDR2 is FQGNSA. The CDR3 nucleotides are TGTGCCAGCAGCTTTGAGAGGGGACAGCCCCAGCATTTT. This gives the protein CASSFERGQPQHF.

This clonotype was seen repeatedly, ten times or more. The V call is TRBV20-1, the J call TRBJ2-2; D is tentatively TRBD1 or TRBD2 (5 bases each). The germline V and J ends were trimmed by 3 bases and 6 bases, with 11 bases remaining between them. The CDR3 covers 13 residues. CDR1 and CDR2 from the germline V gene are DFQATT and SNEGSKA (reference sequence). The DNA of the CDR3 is TGCAGTGCTAGCGGGGCTGGGTCCGGGGAGCTGTTTTTT. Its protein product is CSASGAGSGELFF.

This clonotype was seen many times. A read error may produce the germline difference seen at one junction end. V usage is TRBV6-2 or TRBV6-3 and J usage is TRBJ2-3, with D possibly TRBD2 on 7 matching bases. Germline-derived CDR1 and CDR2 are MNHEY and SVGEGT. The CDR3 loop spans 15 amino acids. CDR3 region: CASSHSRGAEDTQYF. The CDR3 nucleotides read TGTGCCAGCAGTCACTCACGGGGGGCGGAAGATACGCAGTATTTT.

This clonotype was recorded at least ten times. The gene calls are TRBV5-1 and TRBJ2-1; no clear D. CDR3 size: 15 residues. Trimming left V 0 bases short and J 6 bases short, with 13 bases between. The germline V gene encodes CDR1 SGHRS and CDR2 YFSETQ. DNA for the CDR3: TGCGCCAGCAGCTTGGACTCCCGCCCCCTCAATGAGCAGTTCTTC. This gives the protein CASSLDSRPLNEQFF. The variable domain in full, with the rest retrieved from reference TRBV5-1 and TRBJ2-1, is KAGVTQTPRYLIKTRGQQVTLSCSPISGHRSVSWYQQTPGQGLQFLFEYFSETQRNKGNFPGRFSGRQFSNSRSEMNVSTLELGDSALYLCASSLDSRPLNEQFFGPGTRLTVL.

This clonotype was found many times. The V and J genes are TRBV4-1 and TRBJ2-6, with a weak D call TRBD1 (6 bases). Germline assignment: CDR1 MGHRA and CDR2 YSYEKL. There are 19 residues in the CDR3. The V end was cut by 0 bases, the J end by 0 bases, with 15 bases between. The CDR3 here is CASSQDGTQKSSGANVLTF. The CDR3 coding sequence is TGCGCCAGCAGCCAAGATGGGACACAAAAAAGCTCTGGGGCCAACGTCCTGACTTTC.